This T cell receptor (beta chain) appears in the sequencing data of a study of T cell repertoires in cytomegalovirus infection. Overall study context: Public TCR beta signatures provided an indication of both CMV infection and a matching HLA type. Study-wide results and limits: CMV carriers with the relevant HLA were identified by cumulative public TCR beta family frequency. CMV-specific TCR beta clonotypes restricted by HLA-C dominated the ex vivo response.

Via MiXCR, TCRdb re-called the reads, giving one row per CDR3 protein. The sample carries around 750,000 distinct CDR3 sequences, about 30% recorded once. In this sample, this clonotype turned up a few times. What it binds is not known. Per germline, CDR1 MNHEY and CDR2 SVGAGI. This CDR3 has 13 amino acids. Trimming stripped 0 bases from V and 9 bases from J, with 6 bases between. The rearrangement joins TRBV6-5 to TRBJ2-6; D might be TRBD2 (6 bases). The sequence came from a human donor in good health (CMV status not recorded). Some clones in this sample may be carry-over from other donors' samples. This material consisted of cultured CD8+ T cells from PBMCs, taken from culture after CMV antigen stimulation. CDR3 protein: CASSYSEGNVLTF. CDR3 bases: TGTGCCAGCAGTTACTCGGAGGGCAACGTCCTGACTTTC.